This entry is about one T cell receptor beta chain. The antigen remains undetermined. The sequenced template was RNA, covering the TCR beta CDR3 region. The authors performed first-round RT-PCR with HTBI primers and then a second-round multiplex PCR. TCRdb redid the calling of the multiplex PCR reads with MiXCR, one entry per CDR3 protein. The sample has hundreds of thousands of distinct CDR3 sequences, more than 40% seen once. Clinical symptoms and serum thyroxine were used for diagnosis; TRAb, thyroid ultrasound and orbital computed tomography were also relied on. The CDR3 extends over 13 amino acids. Germline loops: CDR1 SEHNR, CDR2 FQNEAQ (reference sequence). V lost 8 bases, J lost 3 bases, and 11 bases lay in between. This entry is derived from a study of Graves' ophthalmopathy and Graves' hyperthyroidism. Study-wide background: Prior to any treatment, peripheral blood was collected at the time of initial diagnosis. Findings and caveats of the study: Clonotypes were expanded in thyroid at above 0.001 frequency, and most also appeared in blood. The model flagged ophthalmopathy progression at more than 70% sensitivity and nearly 75% specificity.

Input material: peripheral blood. The TCR was taken from an adult man with Graves' ophthalmopathy. The chain recombines TRBV7-9 with TRBJ1-3; D gene unclear. CDR3 coding DNA: TGTGCCAGCGCGGGTATCAATGGAAACACCATATATTTT. Translated: CASAGINGNTIYF.